Listed below are T cell receptor beta chains from one sample, sequenced in a study of post-analysis software for immune sequencing data. Each CDR3 protein is one row after TCRdb ran MiXCR on the PCR reads. The data hold about 820,000 distinct CDR3 sequences, with 53% observed a single time. Material for sequencing was blood. All receptors derive from a girl aged 5 to 17 with multiple sclerosis. The CDR3 runs from the conserved cysteine through the conserved F or W. The order of the fields is D gene, clone size, J gene, V gene, CDR3 protein, CDR3 DNA. D genes are given only for firm matches. A clone size is listed for some rows: how often the clone was seen (once, few, many), or a class if it is expanded.

d_gene: .; abundance: few; j_gene: TRBJ2-7; v_gene: TRBV5-5; CDR3aa: CASRAWGQYEQYF; CDR3nt: TGTGCCAGCAGGGCCTGGGGGCAGTACGAGCAGTACTTC
d_gene: .; abundance: .; j_gene: TRBJ2-5; v_gene: TRBV20-1; CDR3aa: CSARDVGRGQETQYF; CDR3nt: TGCAGTGCTAGAGATGTGGGCAGGGGTCAGGAGACCCAGTACTTC
d_gene: .; abundance: .; j_gene: TRBJ2-7; v_gene: TRBV12-5; CDR3aa: CASGLWGLQNYEQYF; CDR3nt: TGTGCTAGTGGCTTGTGGGGGCTCCAAAACTACGAGCAGTACTTC
d_gene: .; abundance: .; j_gene: TRBJ1-1; v_gene: TRBV5-5; CDR3aa: CASSLAPTLNTEAFF; CDR3nt: TGTGCCAGCAGCTTGGCCCCTACCCTGAACACTGAAGCTTTCTTT
d_gene: .; abundance: .; j_gene: TRBJ2-5; v_gene: TRBV15; CDR3aa: CATSMARQETQYF; CDR3nt: TGTGCCACCAGCATGGCCCGGCAAGAGACCCAGTACTTC
d_gene: TRBD2; abundance: .; j_gene: TRBJ2-1; v_gene: TRBV6-2/TRBV6-3; CDR3aa: CASSYPGTSGRAVYNEQFF; CDR3nt: TGTGCCAGCAGTTACCCGGGGACTAGCGGGAGGGCCGTCTACAATGAGCAGTTCTTC
d_gene: TRBD1; abundance: once; j_gene: TRBJ1-2; v_gene: TRBV25-1; CDR3aa: CASSENRGYGYTF; CDR3nt: TGTGCCAGCAGTGAAAACAGGGGCTATGGCTACACCTTC
d_gene: .; abundance: .; j_gene: TRBJ2-5; v_gene: TRBV20-1; CDR3aa: CSASTRGDEQYF; CDR3nt: TGCAGTGCTAGCACCCGGGGTGATGAGCAGTACTTC
d_gene: .; abundance: .; j_gene: TRBJ1-2; v_gene: TRBV5-1; CDR3aa: CASSLAGIGYTF; CDR3nt: TGCGCCAGCAGCTTGGCAGGGATTGGCTACACCTTC
d_gene: TRBD1; abundance: .; j_gene: TRBJ2-2; v_gene: TRBV6-6; CDR3aa: CASSYGRTGSTGELFF; CDR3nt: TGTGCCAGCAGTTACGGGCGGACAGGGTCCACCGGGGAGCTGTTTTTT
d_gene: TRBD2; abundance: .; j_gene: TRBJ2-5; v_gene: TRBV20-1; CDR3aa: CSAGLGEGIRETQYF; CDR3nt: TGCAGTGCGGGGTTGGGGGAGGGGATTCGGGAGACCCAGTACTTC
d_gene: TRBD1; abundance: .; j_gene: TRBJ1-2; v_gene: TRBV29-1; CDR3aa: CSVDPGGSYTF; CDR3nt: TGCAGCGTTGATCCAGGGGGCAGCTACACCTTC
d_gene: TRBD2; abundance: .; j_gene: TRBJ2-3; v_gene: TRBV20-1; CDR3aa: CSAELAGIRSGSIDTQYF; CDR3nt: TGCAGTGCCGAGCTAGCGGGGATACGCTCGGGAAGCATAGATACGCAGTATTTT
d_gene: .; abundance: .; j_gene: TRBJ1-5; v_gene: TRBV20-1; CDR3aa: CSVPARGNQPQHF; CDR3nt: TGCAGTGTCCCGGCGCGGGGCAATCAGCCCCAGCATTTT
d_gene: .; abundance: .; j_gene: TRBJ2-7; v_gene: TRBV15; CDR3aa: CATSRQLDFYEQYF; CDR3nt: TGTGCCACCAGCAGACAGCTTGACTTTTACGAGCAGTACTTC
d_gene: .; abundance: .; j_gene: TRBJ2-7; v_gene: TRBV10-3; CDR3aa: CAISESGEASYNEQYF; CDR3nt: TGTGCCATCAGTGAGTCGGGCGAGGCGTCCTACAATGAGCAGTACTTC
d_gene: .; abundance: once; j_gene: TRBJ1-2; v_gene: TRBV10-3; CDR3aa: CAISEDTPLYTF; CDR3nt: TGTGCCATCAGTGAGGACACCCCACTCTACACCTTC
d_gene: .; abundance: few; j_gene: TRBJ2-4; v_gene: TRBV20-1; CDR3aa: CSALSRETQYF; CDR3nt: TGCAGTGCCCTTTCTCGGGAGACTCAGTACTTC
d_gene: TRBD1; abundance: .; j_gene: TRBJ2-1; v_gene: TRBV5-5; CDR3aa: CASIQWTGPSNEQFF; CDR3nt: TGTGCCAGCATTCAGTGGACAGGGCCTTCCAATGAGCAGTTCTTC
d_gene: TRBD1; abundance: .; j_gene: TRBJ1-4; v_gene: TRBV5-5; CDR3aa: CASSLASGQYEKLFF; CDR3nt: TGTGCCAGCAGCTTGGCGTCGGGACAGTATGAAAAACTGTTTTTT
d_gene: TRBD2; abundance: .; j_gene: TRBJ2-1; v_gene: TRBV29-1; CDR3aa: CSVRGTSGYNEQFF; CDR3nt: TGCAGCGTTCGTGGGACTAGCGGATACAATGAGCAGTTCTTC
d_gene: TRBD1; abundance: .; j_gene: TRBJ2-7; v_gene: TRBV6-6; CDR3aa: CASRLSGGDEQYF; CDR3nt: TGTGCCAGCAGACTCTCAGGGGGCGACGAGCAGTACTTC
d_gene: TRBD2; abundance: few; j_gene: TRBJ2-7; v_gene: TRBV6-5; CDR3aa: CASSSSGSRNEQYF; CDR3nt: TGTGCCAGCAGTTCTAGCGGGAGTAGAAATGAGCAGTACTTC
d_gene: TRBD2; abundance: .; j_gene: TRBJ2-3; v_gene: TRBV29-1; CDR3aa: CSVGLAGGGDTQYF; CDR3nt: TGCAGCGTTGGACTAGCGGGAGGGGGAGATACGCAGTATTTT
d_gene: TRBD2; abundance: few; j_gene: TRBJ2-1; v_gene: TRBV12-3/TRBV12-4; CDR3aa: CASSLGGASHEQFF; CDR3nt: TGTGCCAGCAGTCTCGGGGGGGCCTCTCATGAGCAGTTCTTC
d_gene: .; abundance: .; j_gene: TRBJ1-2; v_gene: TRBV11-2; CDR3aa: CASSQEGGPYGYTF; CDR3nt: TGTGCCAGCAGCCAAGAGGGGGGCCCGTATGGCTACACCTTC
d_gene: .; abundance: .; j_gene: TRBJ2-7; v_gene: TRBV4-1; CDR3aa: CASSQESADSYEQYF; CDR3nt: TGCGCCAGCAGCCAAGAATCCGCGGACTCCTACGAGCAGTACTTC
d_gene: .; abundance: .; j_gene: TRBJ2-6; v_gene: TRBV29-1; CDR3aa: CSVEDGISGANVLTF; CDR3nt: TGCAGCGTTGAAGATGGAATCTCTGGGGCCAACGTCCTGACTTTC
d_gene: .; abundance: .; j_gene: TRBJ1-2; v_gene: TRBV20-1; CDR3aa: CSAREGKGGVNYGYTF; CDR3nt: TGCAGTGCTAGAGAAGGGAAAGGCGGGGTTAACTATGGCTACACCTTC
d_gene: TRBD2; abundance: few; j_gene: TRBJ2-1; v_gene: TRBV20-1; CDR3aa: CSASPGGVGNEQFF; CDR3nt: TGCAGTGCTAGCCCCGGGGGGGTAGGGAATGAGCAGTTCTTC
d_gene: TRBD1; abundance: .; j_gene: TRBJ2-7; v_gene: TRBV9; CDR3aa: CASSALSTGGEQYF; CDR3nt: TGTGCCAGCAGCGCCTTATCGACAGGGGGTGAGCAGTACTTC
d_gene: .; abundance: .; j_gene: TRBJ2-7; v_gene: TRBV25-1; CDR3aa: CASSEGPGYYEQYF; CDR3nt: TGTGCCAGCAGTGAAGGTCCAGGATACTACGAGCAGTACTTC
d_gene: TRBD2; abundance: .; j_gene: TRBJ2-3; v_gene: TRBV12-3/TRBV12-4; CDR3aa: CASRRGDTQYF; CDR3nt: TGTGCCAGCAGGCGGGGGGATACGCAGTATTTT
d_gene: .; abundance: .; j_gene: TRBJ2-1; v_gene: TRBV7-6; CDR3aa: CASSLAGGHYNEQFF; CDR3nt: TGTGCCAGCAGCTTAGCGGGGGGGCATTACAATGAGCAGTTCTTC
d_gene: .; abundance: .; j_gene: TRBJ2-5; v_gene: TRBV20-1; CDR3aa: CSARVPGSWEQYF; CDR3nt: TGCAGTGCTAGAGTACCGGGCTCGTGGGAGCAGTACTTC
d_gene: TRBD2; abundance: .; j_gene: TRBJ2-1; v_gene: TRBV20-1; CDR3aa: CSATGLAGHYNEQFF; CDR3nt: TGCAGTGCTACAGGACTAGCGGGGCATTACAATGAGCAGTTCTTC
d_gene: .; abundance: .; j_gene: TRBJ2-1; v_gene: TRBV10-3; CDR3aa: CAIIQGKQFF; CDR3nt: TGTGCCATCATCCAGGGAAAGCAGTTCTTC
d_gene: TRBD2; abundance: .; j_gene: TRBJ2-7; v_gene: TRBV5-6; CDR3aa: CASSRGVAGLYEQYF; CDR3nt: TGTGCCAGCAGCCGCGGAGTAGCGGGACTCTACGAGCAGTACTTC
d_gene: .; abundance: .; j_gene: TRBJ1-1; v_gene: TRBV15; CDR3aa: CATSRDGTGSNTEAFF; CDR3nt: TGTGCCACCAGCAGAGATGGTACCGGGTCGAACACTGAAGCTTTCTTT
d_gene: TRBD1; abundance: .; j_gene: TRBJ1-6; v_gene: TRBV6-5; CDR3aa: CTSRPGTANNSPLHF; CDR3nt: TGTACCAGCAGACCTGGGACAGCAAACAATTCACCCCTCCACTTT
d_gene: TRBD1; abundance: .; j_gene: TRBJ1-2; v_gene: TRBV20-1; CDR3aa: CSAWGQGVNYGYTF; CDR3nt: TGCAGTGCTTGGGGACAGGGGGTTAACTATGGCTACACCTTC
d_gene: TRBD1; abundance: few; j_gene: TRBJ1-6; v_gene: TRBV9; CDR3aa: CASSVTGDSPLHF; CDR3nt: TGTGCCAGCAGCGTAACAGGGGATTCACCCCTCCACTTT
d_gene: .; abundance: .; j_gene: TRBJ2-6; v_gene: TRBV3-1; CDR3aa: CASSPRGRTSGANVLTF; CDR3nt: TGTGCCAGCAGCCCCCGGGGGAGGACGTCTGGGGCCAACGTCCTGACTTTC
d_gene: .; abundance: few; j_gene: TRBJ2-7; v_gene: TRBV3-1; CDR3aa: CASSLAGEGNYISYEQYF; CDR3nt: TGTGCCAGCAGCCTTGCTGGAGAGGGAAATTATATTTCCTACGAGCAGTACTTC
d_gene: TRBD2; abundance: .; j_gene: TRBJ2-1; v_gene: TRBV5-1; CDR3aa: CASSLFLSSGGANEQFF; CDR3nt: TGCGCCAGCAGCTTGTTTCTTTCTAGCGGGGGGGCGAATGAGCAGTTCTTC
d_gene: .; abundance: .; j_gene: TRBJ2-1; v_gene: TRBV5-1; CDR3aa: CASSSTRSSYNEQFF; CDR3nt: TGCGCCAGCAGCTCCACTAGGAGCTCCTACAATGAGCAGTTCTTC